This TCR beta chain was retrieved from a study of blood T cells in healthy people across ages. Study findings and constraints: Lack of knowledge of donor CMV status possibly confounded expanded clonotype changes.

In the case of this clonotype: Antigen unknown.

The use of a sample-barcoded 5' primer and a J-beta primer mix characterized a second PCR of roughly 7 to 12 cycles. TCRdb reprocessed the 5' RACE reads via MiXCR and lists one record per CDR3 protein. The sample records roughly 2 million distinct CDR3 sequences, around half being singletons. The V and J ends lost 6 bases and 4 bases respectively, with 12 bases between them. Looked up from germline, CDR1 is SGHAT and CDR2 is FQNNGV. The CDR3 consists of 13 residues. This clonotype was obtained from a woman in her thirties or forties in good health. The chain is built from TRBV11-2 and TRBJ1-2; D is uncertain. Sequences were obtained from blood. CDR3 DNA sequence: TGTGCCAGCAGGTTCCGGCAAGGCTATGGCTACACCTTC. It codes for CASRFRQGYGYTF.